This TCR beta chain was obtained from a study of T-cell memory formation after mild COVID-19. Background on the study: TCR clusters largely stayed donor specific. General study results and limits: Contracting CD4+ clones lay largely in CM and EM, with CD8+ ones residing in EMRA.

With constant-segment primers, 5'RACE yielded cDNA libraries of TCR alpha and TCR beta that carried sample barcodes and UMIs. In TCRdb, the 5' RACE reads were re-called with MiXCR into one record per CDR3 protein. The table records approximately 300,000 distinct CDR3 sequences, around 8% of them present only once. This clonotype was detected a few times. The antigen is undetermined. This TCR derives from a man younger than 35 who had mild COVID-19 (a few samples of this study predate the infection). Cell type and time point are not known. The specimen sequenced was PBMCs or a T cell subset sorted from them (not recorded which).

Written as DNA, the CDR3 is TGTGCCAGCAGTTATTGGGGGGCTTGGGGCAATCAGCCCCAGCATTTT. Residues: CASSYWGAWGNQPQHF. V is TRBV6-6 and J is TRBJ1-5, with D perhaps matching TRBD1 (6 bases). V gave up 3 bases and J gave up 2 bases, with 14 bases separating them. The CDR3 consists of 16 residues. Germline V gene lookup returns CDR1 MNHNY and CDR2 SVGAGI (reference sequence).